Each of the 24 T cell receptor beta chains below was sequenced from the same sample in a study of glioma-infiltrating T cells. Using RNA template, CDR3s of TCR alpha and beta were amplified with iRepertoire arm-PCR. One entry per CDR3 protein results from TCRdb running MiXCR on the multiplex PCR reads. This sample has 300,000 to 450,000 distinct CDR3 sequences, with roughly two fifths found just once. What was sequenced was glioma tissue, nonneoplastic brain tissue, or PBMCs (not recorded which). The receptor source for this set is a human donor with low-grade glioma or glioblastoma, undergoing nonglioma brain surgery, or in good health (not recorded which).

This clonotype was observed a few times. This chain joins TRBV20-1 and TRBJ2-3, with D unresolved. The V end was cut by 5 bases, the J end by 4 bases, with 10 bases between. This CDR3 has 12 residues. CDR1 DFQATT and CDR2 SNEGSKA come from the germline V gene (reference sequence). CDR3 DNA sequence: TGCAGTGCTCCCCCTTTGGCAGATACGCAGTATTTT. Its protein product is CSAPPLADTQYF.

CDR3 loop: CASSHPLRGQGTITEAFF. The CDR3 DNA reads TGTGCCAGCAGTCATCCCCTAAGGGGGCAAGGGACCATCACTGAAGCTTTCTTT. The chain has TRBV27 and TRBJ1-1; 7 nucleotides agree with TRBD1. Per the germline V gene, CDR1 is MNHEY and CDR2 is SMNVEV (reference sequence). The CDR3 spans 18 residues. Unmatched junction bases numbered 19, after V lost 5 bases and J lost 4 bases.

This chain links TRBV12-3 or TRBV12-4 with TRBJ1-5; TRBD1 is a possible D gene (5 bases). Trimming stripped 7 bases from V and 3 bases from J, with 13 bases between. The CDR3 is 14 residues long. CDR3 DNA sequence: TGTGCCAGCACCCTGGGACGGCACAATCAGCCCCAGCATTTT. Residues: CASTLGRHNQPQHF.

CDR3 DNA sequence: TGTGCCAGCAGTTTAGAGGGACAGATCCTAAATGAGCAGTTCTTC. Its translation: CASSLEGQILNEQFF. The chain is built from TRBV12-3 or TRBV12-4 and TRBJ2-1; 7 nucleotides align to TRBD1. The CDR3 totals 15 residues. Trimming at V came to 1 base and at J to 7 bases, leaving 7 bases not matched to a gene.

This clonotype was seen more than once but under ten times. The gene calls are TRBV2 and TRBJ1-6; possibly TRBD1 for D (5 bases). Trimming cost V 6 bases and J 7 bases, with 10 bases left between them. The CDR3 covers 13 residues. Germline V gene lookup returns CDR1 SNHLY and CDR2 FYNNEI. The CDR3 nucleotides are TGTGCCAGCAGGGGGGAGAGGAATTCACCCCTCCACTTT. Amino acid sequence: CASRGERNSPLHF.

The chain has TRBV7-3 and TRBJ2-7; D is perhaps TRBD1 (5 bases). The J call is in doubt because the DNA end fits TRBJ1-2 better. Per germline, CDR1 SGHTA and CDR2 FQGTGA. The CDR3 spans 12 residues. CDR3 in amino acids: CASSSGGSGYTF. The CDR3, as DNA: TGTGCCAGCAGCTCGGGGGGTAGTGGCTACACCTTC.

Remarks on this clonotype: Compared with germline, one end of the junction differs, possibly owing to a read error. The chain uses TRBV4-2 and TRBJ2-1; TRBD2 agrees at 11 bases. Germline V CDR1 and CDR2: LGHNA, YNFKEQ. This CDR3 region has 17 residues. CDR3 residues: CASSLGSGRGSYNEKFF. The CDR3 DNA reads TGTGCCAGCAGCCTAGGTAGCGGGAGGGGGTCCTACAATGAGAAGTTCTTC.

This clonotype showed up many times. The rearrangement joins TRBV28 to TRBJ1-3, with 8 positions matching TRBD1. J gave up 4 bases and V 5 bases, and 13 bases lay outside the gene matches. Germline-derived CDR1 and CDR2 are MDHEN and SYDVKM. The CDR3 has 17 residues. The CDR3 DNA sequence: TGTGCCAGCAGTACCGGACAGGGTATGGTCCTCGGAAACACCATATATTTT. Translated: CASSTGQGMVLGNTIYF.

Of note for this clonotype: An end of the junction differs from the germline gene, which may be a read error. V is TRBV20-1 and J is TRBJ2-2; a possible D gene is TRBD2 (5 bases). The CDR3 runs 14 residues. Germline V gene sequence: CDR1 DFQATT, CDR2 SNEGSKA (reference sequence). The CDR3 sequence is CNAIRSRNTGELSF. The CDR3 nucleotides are TGCAATGCAATCAGGTCGCGGAACACCGGGGAGCTGTCTTTT.

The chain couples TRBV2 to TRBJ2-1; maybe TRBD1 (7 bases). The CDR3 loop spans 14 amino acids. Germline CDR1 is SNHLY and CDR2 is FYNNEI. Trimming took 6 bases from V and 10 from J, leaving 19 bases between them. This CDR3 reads CASREAGGLKEQFF. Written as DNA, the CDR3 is TGTGCCAGCAGGGAGGCAGGGGGACTCAAGGAGCAGTTCTTC.

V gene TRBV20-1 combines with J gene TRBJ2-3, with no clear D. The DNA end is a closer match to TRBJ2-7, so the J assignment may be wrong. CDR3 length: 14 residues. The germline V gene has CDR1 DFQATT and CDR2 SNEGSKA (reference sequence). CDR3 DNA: TGCAGTGGGGTTTATGGGCCCGGAGACAATGAGCAGTACTTC. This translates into CSGVYGPGDNEQYF.

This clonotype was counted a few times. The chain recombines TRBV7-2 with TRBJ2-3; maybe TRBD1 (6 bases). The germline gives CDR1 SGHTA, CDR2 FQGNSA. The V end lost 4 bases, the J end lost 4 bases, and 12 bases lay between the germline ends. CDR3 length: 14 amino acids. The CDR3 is CASSSRQEADTQYF. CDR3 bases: TGTGCCAGCAGCTCTAGACAGGAAGCAGATACGCAGTATTTT.

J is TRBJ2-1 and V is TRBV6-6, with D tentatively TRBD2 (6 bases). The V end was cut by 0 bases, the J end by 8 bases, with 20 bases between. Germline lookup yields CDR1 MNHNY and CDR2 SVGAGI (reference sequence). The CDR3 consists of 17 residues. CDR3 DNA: TGTGCCAGCAGTTACTCGGGGGTGGCTAGCGAGAAGGATGAGCAGTTCTTC. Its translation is CASSYSGVASEKDEQFF.

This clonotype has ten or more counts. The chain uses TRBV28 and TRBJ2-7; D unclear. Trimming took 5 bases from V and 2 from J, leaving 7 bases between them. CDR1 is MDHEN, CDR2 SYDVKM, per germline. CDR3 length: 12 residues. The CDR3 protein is CASSPLPYEQYF. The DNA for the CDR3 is TGTGCCAGCAGTCCTCTACCCTACGAGCAGTACTTC.

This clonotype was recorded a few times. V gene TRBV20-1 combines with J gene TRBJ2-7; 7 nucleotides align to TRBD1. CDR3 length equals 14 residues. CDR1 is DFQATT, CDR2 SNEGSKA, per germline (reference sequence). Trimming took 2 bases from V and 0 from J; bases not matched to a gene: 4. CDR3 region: CSARKGASSYEQYF. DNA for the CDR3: TGCAGTGCTAGAAAGGGGGCGAGCTCCTACGAGCAGTACTTC.

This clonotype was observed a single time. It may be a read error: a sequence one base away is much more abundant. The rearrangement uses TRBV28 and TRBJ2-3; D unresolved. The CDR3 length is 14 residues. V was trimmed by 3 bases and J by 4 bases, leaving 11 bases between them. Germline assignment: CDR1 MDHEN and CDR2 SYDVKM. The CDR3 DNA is TGTGCCAGCAGTTTTATTCTGCACTCAGATACGCAGTATTTT. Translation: CASSFILHSDTQYF.

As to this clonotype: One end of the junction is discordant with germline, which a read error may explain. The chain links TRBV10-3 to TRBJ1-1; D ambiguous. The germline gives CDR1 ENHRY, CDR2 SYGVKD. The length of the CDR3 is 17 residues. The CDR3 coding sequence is TGTGCCATCAGTGAGTCGATTTTGACGAGAACTAACACTGAAGCTTTCTTC. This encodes CAISESILTRTNTEAFF.

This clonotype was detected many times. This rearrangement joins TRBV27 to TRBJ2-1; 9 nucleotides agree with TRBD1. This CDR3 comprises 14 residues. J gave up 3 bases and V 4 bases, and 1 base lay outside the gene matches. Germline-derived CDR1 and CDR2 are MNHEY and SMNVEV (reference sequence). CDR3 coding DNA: TGTGCCAGCAGTTACAGGGGGCGCTACAATGAGCAGTTCTTC. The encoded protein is CASSYRGRYNEQFF.

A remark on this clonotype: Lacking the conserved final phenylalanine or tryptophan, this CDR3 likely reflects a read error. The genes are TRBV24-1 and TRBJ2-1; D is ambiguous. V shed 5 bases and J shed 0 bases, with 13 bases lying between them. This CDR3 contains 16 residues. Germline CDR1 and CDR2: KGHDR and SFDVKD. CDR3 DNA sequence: TGTGCCACCAGTGTGAGCAGGAGTAGCTCCTACAATGAGCAGTTCCTC. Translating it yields CATSVSRSSSYNEQFL.

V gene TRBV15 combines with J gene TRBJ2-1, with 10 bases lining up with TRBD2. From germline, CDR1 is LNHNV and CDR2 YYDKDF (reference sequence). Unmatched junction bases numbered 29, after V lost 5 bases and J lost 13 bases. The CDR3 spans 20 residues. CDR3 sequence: CATSGWGGTSENLAKNIQFF. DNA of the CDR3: TGTGCCACCAGCGGGTGGGGCGGGACTAGCGAGAACTTAGCCAAAAACATTCAGTTCTTC. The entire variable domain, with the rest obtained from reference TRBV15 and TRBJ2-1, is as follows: DAMVIQNPRYQVTQFGKPVTLSCSQTLNHNVMYWYQQKSSQAPKLLFHYYDKDFNNEADTPDNFQSRRPNTSFCFLDIRSPGLGDTAMYLCATSGWGGTSENLAKNIQFFGPGTRLTVL.

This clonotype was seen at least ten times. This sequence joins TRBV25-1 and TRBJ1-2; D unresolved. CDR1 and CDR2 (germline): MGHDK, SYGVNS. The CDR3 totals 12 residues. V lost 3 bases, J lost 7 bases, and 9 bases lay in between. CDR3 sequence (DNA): TGTGCCAGCAGTGAGAGGAGTAGTGGCTACACCTTC. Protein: CASSERSSGYTF.

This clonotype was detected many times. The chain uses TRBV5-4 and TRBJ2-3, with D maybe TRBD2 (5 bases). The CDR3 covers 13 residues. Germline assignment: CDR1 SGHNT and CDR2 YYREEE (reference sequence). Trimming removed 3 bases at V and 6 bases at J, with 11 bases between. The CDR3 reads CASSSSRGDTQYF. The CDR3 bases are TGTGCCAGCAGCTCATCCCGAGGGGATACGCAGTATTTT. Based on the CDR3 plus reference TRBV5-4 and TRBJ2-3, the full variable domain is ETGVTQSPTHLIKTRGQQVTLRCSSQSGHNTVSWYQQALGQGPQFIFQYYREEENGRGNFPPRFSGLQFPNYSSELNVNALELDDSALYLCASSSSRGDTQYFGPGTRLTVL.

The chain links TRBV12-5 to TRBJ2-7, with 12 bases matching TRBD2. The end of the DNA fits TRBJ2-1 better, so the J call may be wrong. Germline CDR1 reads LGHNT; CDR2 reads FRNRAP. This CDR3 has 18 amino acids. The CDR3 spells CASGFSQLLAGGHNEQFF. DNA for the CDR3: TGTGCTAGTGGTTTTTCCCAGCTACTAGCGGGAGGTCACAATGAGCAGTTCTTC.

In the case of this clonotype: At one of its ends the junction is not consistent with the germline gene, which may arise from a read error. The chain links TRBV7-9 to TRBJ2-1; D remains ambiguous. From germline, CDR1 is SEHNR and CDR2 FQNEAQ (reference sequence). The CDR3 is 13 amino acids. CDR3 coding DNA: TGCGCCAGCAGCCAAGATCGGTCGAGCGAGCAGTTCTTC. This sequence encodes CASSQDRSSEQFF.